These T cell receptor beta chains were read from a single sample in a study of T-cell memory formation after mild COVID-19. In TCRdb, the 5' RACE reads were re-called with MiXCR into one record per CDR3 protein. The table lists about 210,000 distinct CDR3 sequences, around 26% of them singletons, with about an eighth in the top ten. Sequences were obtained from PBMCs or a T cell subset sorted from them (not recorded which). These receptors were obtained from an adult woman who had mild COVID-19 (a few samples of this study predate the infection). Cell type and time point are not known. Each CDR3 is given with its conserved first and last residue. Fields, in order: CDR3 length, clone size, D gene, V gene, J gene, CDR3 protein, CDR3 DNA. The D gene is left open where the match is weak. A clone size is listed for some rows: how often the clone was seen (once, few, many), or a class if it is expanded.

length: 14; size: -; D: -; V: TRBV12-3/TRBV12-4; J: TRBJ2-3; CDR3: CASSSGAGTDTQYF; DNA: TGTGCCAGCAGTTCAGGGGCGGGCACAGATACGCAGTATTTT
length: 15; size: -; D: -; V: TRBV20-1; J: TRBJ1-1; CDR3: CSAPNFLTGRTEAFF; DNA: TGCAGTGCTCCGAACTTTTTGACAGGACGTACTGAAGCTTTCTTT
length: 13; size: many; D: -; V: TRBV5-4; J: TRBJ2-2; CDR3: CASSLGGTGELFF; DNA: TGTGCCAGCAGCTTGGGGGGCACCGGGGAGCTGTTTTTT
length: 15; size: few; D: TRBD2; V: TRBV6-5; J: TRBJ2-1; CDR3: CASSYLAGVSNEQFF; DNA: TGTGCCAGCAGTTATCTAGCGGGAGTCTCGAATGAGCAGTTCTTC
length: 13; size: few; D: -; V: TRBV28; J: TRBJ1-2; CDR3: CASLPGVDYGYTF; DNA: TGTGCCAGCCTACCAGGGGTCGACTATGGCTACACCTTC
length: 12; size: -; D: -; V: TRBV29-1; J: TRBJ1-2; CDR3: CSVGEATFGYTF; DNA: TGCAGCGTTGGAGAGGCTACCTTTGGCTACACCTTC
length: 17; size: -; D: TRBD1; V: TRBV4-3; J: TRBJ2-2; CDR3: CASSQERTGPNTGELFF; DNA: TGCGCCAGCAGCCAAGAACGGACAGGGCCGAACACCGGGGAGCTGTTTTTT
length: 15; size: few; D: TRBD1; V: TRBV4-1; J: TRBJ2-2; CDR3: CASRLGGRGTGELFF; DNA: TGCGCCAGCAGGCTAGGGGGCCGAGGCACCGGGGAGCTGTTTTTT
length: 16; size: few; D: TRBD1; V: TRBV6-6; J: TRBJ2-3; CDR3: CASSYPRDRGRLTQYF; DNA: TGTGCCAGCAGTTACCCCCGGGACAGGGGGCGTCTTACGCAGTATTTT
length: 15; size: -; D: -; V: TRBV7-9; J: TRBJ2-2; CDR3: CASTRGATNTGELFF; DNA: TGTGCCAGCACGAGGGGAGCCACGAACACCGGGGAGCTGTTTTTT
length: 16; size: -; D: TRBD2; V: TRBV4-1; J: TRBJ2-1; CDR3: CASSQVVLAVNNEQFF; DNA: TGCGCCAGCAGCCAAGTAGTACTAGCGGTGAACAATGAGCAGTTCTTC
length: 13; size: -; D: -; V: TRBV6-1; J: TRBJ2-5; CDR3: CASSEPGKETQYF; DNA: TGTGCCAGCAGTGAACCAGGGAAAGAGACCCAGTACTTC
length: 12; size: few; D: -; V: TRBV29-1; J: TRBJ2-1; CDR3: CSVRTGTYEQFF; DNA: TGCAGCGTCAGGACGGGTACCTATGAGCAGTTCTTC
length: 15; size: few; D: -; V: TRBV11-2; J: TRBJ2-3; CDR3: CASSPPGILTDTQYF; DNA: TGTGCCAGCAGCCCTCCCGGGATTCTCACAGATACGCAGTATTTT
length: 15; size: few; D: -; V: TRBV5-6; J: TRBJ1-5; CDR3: CASSNYQGGNQPQHF; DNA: TGTGCCAGCAGCAACTACCAGGGAGGCAATCAGCCCCAGCATTTT
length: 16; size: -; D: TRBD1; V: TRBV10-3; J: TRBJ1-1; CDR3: CAISGDRVSMNTEAFF; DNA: TGTGCCATCAGTGGGGACAGGGTCTCCATGAACACTGAAGCTTTCTTT
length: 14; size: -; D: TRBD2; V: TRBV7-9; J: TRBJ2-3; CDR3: CASSYGGGTDTQYF; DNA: TGTGCCAGCAGCTATGGGGGGGGCACAGATACGCAGTATTTT
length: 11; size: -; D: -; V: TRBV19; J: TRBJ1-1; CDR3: CASSIWTEAFF; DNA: TGTGCCAGTAGTATCTGGACTGAAGCTTTCTTT
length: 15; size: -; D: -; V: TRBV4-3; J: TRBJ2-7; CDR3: CASSQLLGGVYEQYF; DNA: TGCGCCAGCAGCCAGCTCCTCGGAGGGGTCTACGAGCAGTACTTC
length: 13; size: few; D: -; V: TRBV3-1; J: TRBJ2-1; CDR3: CASSQARTVPQFF; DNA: TGTGCCAGCAGCCAAGCCCGGACAGTACCCCAGTTCTTC
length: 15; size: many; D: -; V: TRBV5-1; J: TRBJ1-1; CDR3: CASRGEPGTATEAFF; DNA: TGCGCCAGCAGAGGAGAACCGGGGACGGCCACTGAAGCTTTCTTT
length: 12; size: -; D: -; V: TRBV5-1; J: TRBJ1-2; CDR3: CASSRTPDGYTF; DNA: TGCGCCAGCTCGAGGACACCTGATGGCTACACCTTC
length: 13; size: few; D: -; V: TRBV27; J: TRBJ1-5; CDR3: CASSPPGGSPQHF; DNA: TGTGCCAGCAGTCCGCCGGGGGGGTCGCCCCAGCATTTT
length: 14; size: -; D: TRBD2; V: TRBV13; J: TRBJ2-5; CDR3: CASSLGGAQETQYF; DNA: TGTGCCAGCAGCCTCGGGGGGGCCCAAGAGACCCAGTACTTC
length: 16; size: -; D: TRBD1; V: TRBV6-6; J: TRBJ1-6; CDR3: CASSYSTTGGTSPLHF; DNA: TGTGCCAGCAGTTACTCAACGACAGGGGGCACTTCACCCCTCCACTTT
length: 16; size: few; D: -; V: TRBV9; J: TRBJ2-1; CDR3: CASSPGPRDPYNEQFF; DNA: TGTGCCAGCAGCCCGGGACCTCGAGATCCCTACAATGAGCAGTTCTTC
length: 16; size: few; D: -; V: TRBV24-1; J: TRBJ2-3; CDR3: CATSDPGTSFTDTQYF; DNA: TGTGCCACCAGTGACCCTGGGACTTCTTTCACAGATACGCAGTATTTT
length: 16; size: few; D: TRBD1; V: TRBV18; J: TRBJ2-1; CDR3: CASSASGGDRVNEQFF; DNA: TGTGCCAGCTCAGCCTCCGGAGGAGACAGGGTGAATGAGCAGTTCTTC
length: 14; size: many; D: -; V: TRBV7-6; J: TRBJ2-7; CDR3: CASSLGNDGYEQYF; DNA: TGTGCCAGCAGCTTAGGGAATGACGGATACGAGCAGTACTTC
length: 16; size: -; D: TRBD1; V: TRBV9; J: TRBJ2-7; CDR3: CASSVYGTGKVEEQYF; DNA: TGTGCCAGCAGCGTATATGGGACAGGGAAAGTGGAAGAGCAGTACTTC
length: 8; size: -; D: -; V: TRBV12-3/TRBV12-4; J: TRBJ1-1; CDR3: CASSGTSF; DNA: TGTGCCAGCTCCGGGACATCCTTT
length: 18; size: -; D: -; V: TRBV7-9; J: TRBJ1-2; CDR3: CASSLGPAGRVGGDGYTF; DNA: TGTGCCAGCAGCTTAGGGCCCGCCGGCCGGGTTGGCGGGGATGGCTACACCTTC
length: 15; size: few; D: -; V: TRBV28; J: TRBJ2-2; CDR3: CASSRGDWRAGELFF; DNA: TGTGCCAGCAGTCGGGGTGACTGGCGGGCCGGGGAGCTGTTTTTT
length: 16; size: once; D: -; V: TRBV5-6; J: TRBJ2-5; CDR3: CASSPKGRRVGETQYF; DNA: TGTGCCAGCAGCCCTAAGGGACGGAGGGTGGGAGAGACCCAGTACTTC
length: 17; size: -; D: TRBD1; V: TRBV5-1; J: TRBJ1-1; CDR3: CASSLDPRLQGDTEAFF; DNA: TGCGCCAGCAGCTTGGACCCGCGGCTACAGGGGGACACTGAAGCTTTCTTT
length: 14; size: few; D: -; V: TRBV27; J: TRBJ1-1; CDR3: CASNSLLMNTEAFF; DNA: TGTGCCAGCAACTCGCTTCTCATGAACACTGAAGCTTTCTTT
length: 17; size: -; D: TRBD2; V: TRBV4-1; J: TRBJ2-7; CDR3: CASSEGLAGGLSYEQYF; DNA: TGCGCCAGCAGCGAAGGACTAGCGGGGGGCCTGTCCTACGAGCAGTACTTC
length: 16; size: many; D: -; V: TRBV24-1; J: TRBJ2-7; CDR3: CATSESGTTTVYEQYF; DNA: TGTGCCACCAGTGAATCCGGGACAACTACTGTCTACGAGCAGTACTTC
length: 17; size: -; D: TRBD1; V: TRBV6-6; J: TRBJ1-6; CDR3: CASSRLVGQGLNSPLHF; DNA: TGTGCCAGCAGCCGCCTTGTGGGACAGGGTTTGAATTCACCCCTCCACTTT
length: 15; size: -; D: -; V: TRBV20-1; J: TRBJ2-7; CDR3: CSASIRADGSYEQYF; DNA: TGCAGTGCTAGTATTCGGGCGGACGGCTCCTACGAGCAGTACTTC
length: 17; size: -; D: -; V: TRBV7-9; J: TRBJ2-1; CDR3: CASSLPSGQAGVNEQFF; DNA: TGTGCCAGCAGCTTACCCTCCGGACAGGCGGGAGTCAATGAGCAGTTCTTC
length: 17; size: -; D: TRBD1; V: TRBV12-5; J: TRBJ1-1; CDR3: CASVGGGTVDKNTEAFF; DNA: TGTGCTAGTGTTGGGGGGGGGACAGTGGATAAGAACACTGAAGCTTTCTTT
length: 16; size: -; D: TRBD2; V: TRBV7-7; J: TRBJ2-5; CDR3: CASSLYDSGRVETQYF; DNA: TGTGCTAGCAGCTTATATGATAGCGGGAGGGTTGAGACCCAGTACTTC
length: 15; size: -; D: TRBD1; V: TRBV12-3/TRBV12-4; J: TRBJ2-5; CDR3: CASSLDRAFIETQYF; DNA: TGTGCCAGCAGTCTGGACAGGGCTTTTATCGAGACCCAGTACTTC
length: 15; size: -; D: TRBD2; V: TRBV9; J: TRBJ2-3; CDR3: CASSVQAGITDTQYF; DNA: TGTGCCAGCAGCGTACAAGCGGGGATCACAGATACGCAGTATTTT
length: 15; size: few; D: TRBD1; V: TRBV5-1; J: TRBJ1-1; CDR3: CASSLGTGEDTEAFF; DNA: TGCGCCAGCAGCTTGGGGACAGGAGAGGACACTGAAGCTTTCTTT
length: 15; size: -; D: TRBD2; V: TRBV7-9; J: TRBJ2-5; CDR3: CASSLATSGKETQYF; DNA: TGTGCCAGCAGCTTAGCGACTAGCGGGAAGGAGACCCAGTACTTC
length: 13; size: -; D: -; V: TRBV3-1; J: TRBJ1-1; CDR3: CASSLQWNTEAFF; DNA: TGTGCCAGCAGCCTTCAGTGGAACACTGAAGCTTTCTTT
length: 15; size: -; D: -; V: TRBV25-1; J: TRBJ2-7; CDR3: CASSEYGRSKDEQYF; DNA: TGTGCCAGCAGTGAATACGGCCGGTCGAAGGACGAGCAGTACTTC
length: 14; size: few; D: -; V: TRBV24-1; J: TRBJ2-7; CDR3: CATSDSGYSYEQYF; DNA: TGTGCCACCAGTGATTCAGGGTATTCGTACGAGCAGTACTTC
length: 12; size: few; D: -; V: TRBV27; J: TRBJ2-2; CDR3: CASRTNTGELFF; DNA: TGTGCCAGCCGGACAAACACCGGGGAGCTGTTTTTT
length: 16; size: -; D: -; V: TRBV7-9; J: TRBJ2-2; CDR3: CASSIIHRANTGELFF; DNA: TGTGCCAGCAGCATCATCCACAGGGCTAACACCGGGGAGCTGTTTTTT
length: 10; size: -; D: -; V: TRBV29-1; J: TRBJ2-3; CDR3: CSAKTDTQYF; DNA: TGCAGCGCAAAGACAGATACGCAGTATTTT
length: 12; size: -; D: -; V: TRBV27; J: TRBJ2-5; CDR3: CASSLLGETQYF; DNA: TGTGCCAGCAGTTTATTGGGAGAGACCCAGTACTTC
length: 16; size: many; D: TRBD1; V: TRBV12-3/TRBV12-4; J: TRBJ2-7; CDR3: CASSPRQGEGAYEQYF; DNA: TGTGCCAGCAGCCCTCGACAGGGCGAGGGTGCCTACGAGCAGTACTTC
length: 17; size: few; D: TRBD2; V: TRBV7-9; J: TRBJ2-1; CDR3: CATSTSGGSGSYNEQFF; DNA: TGTGCCACCTCGACTAGCGGGGGGTCAGGCTCTTACAATGAGCAGTTCTTC
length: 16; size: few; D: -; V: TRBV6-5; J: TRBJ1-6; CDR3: CASSYSLAGRNSPLHF; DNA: TGTGCCAGCAGTTACTCGTTAGCAGGGAGGAATTCACCCCTCCACTTT
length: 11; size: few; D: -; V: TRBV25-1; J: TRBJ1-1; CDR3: CASSEYTEAFF; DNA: TGTGCCAGCAGTGAATACACTGAAGCTTTCTTT
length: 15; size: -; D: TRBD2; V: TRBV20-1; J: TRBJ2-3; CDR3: CSASRLAGGLDTQYF; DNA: TGCAGTGCTAGTCGGCTAGCGGGGGGGCTAGATACGCAGTATTTT